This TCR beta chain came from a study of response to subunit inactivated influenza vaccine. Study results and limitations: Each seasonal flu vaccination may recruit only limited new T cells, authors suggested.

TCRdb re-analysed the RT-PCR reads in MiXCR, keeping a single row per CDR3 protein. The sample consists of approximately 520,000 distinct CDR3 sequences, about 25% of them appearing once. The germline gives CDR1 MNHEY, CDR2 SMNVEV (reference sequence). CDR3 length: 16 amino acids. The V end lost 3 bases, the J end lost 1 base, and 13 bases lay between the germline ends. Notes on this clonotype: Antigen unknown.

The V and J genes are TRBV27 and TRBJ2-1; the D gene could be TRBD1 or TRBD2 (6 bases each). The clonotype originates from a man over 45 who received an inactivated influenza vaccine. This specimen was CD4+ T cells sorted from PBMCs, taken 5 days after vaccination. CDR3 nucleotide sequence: TGTGCCAGCAGTTTCATAGGGGGGCTATCCTACAATGAGCAGTTCTTC. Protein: CASSFIGGLSYNEQFF.